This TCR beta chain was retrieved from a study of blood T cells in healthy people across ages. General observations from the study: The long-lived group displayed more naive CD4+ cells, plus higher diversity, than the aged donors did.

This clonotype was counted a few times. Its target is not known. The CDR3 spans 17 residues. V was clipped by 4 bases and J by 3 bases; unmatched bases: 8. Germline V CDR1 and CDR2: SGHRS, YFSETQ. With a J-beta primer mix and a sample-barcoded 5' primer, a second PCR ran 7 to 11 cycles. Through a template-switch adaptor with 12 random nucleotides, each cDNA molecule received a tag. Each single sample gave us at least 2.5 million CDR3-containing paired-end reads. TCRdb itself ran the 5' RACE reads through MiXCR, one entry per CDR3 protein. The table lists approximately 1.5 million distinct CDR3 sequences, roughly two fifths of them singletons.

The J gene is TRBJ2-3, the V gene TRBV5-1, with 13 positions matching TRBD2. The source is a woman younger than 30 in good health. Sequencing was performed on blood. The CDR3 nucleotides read TGCGCCAGCAGCCCAGGACTAGCGGGGGTCTTAACAGATACGCAGTATTTT. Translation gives CASSPGLAGVLTDTQYF.